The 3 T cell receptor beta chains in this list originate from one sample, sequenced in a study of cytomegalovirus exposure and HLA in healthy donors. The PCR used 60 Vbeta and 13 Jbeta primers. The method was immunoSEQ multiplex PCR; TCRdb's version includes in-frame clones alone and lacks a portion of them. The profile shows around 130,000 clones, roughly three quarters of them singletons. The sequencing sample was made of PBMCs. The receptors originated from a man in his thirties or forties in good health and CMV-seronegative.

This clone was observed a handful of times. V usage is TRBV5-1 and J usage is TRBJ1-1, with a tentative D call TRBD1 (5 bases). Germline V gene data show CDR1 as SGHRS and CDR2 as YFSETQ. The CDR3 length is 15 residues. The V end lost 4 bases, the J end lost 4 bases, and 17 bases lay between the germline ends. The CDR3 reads CASSPWGGASTEAFF. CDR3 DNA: TGCGCCAGCAGCCCGTGGGGAGGGGCGAGCACTGAAGCTTTCTTT.

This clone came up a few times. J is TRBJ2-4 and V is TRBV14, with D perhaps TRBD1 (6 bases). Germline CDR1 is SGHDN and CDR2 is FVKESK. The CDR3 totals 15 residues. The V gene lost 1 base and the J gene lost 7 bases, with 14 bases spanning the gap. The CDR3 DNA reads TGTGCCAGCAGCCAAGGACCGGGACAATGGAACATTCAGTACTTC. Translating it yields CASSQGPGQWNIQYF. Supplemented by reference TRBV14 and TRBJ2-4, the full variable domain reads EAGVTQFPSHSVIEKGQTVTLRCDPISGHDNLYWYRRVMGKEIKFLLHFVKESKQDESGMPNNRFLAERTGGTYSTLKVQPAELEDSGVYFCASSQGPGQWNIQYFGAGTRLSVL.

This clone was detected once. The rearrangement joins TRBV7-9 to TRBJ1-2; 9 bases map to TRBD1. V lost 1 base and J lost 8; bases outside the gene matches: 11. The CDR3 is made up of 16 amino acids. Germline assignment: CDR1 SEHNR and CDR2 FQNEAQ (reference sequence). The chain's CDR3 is CASSLDWGNRGLGYTF. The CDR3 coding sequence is TGTGCCAGCAGCTTAGATTGGGGGAACAGGGGGCTCGGCTACACCTTC.